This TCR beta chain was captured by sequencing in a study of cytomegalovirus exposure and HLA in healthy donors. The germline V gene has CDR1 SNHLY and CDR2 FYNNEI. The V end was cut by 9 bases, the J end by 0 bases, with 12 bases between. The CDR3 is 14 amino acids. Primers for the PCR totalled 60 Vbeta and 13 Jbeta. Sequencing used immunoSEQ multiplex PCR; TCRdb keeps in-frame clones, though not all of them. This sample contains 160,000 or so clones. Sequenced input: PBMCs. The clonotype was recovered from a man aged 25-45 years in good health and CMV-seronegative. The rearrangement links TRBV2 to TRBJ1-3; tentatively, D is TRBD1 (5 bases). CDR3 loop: CASKEGTSGNTIYF. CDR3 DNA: TGTGCCAGTAAGGAGGGGACCTCTGGAAACACCATATATTTT.